Presented here are 22 T cell receptor beta chains from one specimen sequenced in a study of T cell responses to AZD1222 COVID-19 vaccine. The data were produced by immunoSEQ multiplex PCR, yet TCRdb's version contains in-frame clones alone and is incomplete. The sample includes 100,000 or so clones, 80% to 90% of them seen just once. This specimen consisted of peripheral blood, obtained on day 0 of AZD1222 vaccination. The receptors here all came from an adult in good health.

This rearrangement joins TRBV9 to TRBJ1-4, with D possibly TRBD1 on 6 matching bases. The V and J ends lost 3 bases and 0 bases respectively, with 9 bases between them. The CDR3 is 15 amino acids. CDR1 is SGDLS, CDR2 YYNGEE, per germline. In nucleotides, the CDR3 is TGTGCCAGCAGCGCAGGGGCGGCAACTAATGAAAAACTGTTTTTT. Protein sequence: CASSAGAATNEKLFF.

This clone was recorded once. This chain links TRBV12-3 or TRBV12-4 with TRBJ1-5; 9 nucleotides align to TRBD1. J lost 6 bases, V lost 6 bases, and 3 bases had no gene match. The CDR3 runs to 13 residues. As DNA, the CDR3 is TGTGCCAGCAGCATGACAGGGGGTCAGCCCCAGCATTTT. It translates to CASSMTGGQPQHF.

V and J are TRBV11-2 and TRBJ2-7, with D unresolved. The CDR3 spans 12 residues. V was pared by 4 bases and J by 5 bases, with 9 bases between. The germline V gene encodes CDR1 SGHAT and CDR2 FQNNGV. CDR3 region: CASSSGFHEQYF. The CDR3 nucleotides are TGTGCCAGCAGCTCTGGTTTCCACGAGCAGTACTTC.

The rearrangement links TRBV6-6 to TRBJ1-5; D call uncertain. Deletions cut 5 bases from V and 4 bases from J, with 9 bases between. This CDR3 is built from 13 residues. The germline V gene has CDR1 MNHNY and CDR2 SVGAGI (reference sequence). In nucleotides, the CDR3 is TGTGCCAGCAGTGAGCAAGGGAATCAGCCCCAGCATTTT. Amino acids: CASSEQGNQPQHF.

The chain recombines TRBV19 with TRBJ2-1; D might be TRBD1 (6 bases). V was pared by 1 base and J by 9 bases, with 16 bases between. This CDR3 has 15 amino acids. Germline V gene lookup returns CDR1 LNHDA and CDR2 SQIVND (reference sequence). CDR3 sequence reads: CASSIGIRGFSEQFF. CDR3 nucleotides: TGTGCCAGTAGTATAGGGATCAGGGGTTTCTCTGAGCAGTTCTTC.

This chain uses TRBV7-8 with TRBJ1-2; a weak D match, TRBD1 (5 bases). Per the germline V gene, CDR1 is SGHVS and CDR2 is FQNEAQ. Trimming stripped 5 bases from V and 4 bases from J, with 11 bases between. The CDR3 contains 13 residues. The CDR3 spells CASSPRVSYGYTF. As DNA, the CDR3 is TGTGCCAGCAGCCCCAGGGTGTCCTATGGCTACACCTTC.

This chain uses TRBV7-6 with TRBJ1-3; no definite D call. Germline assignment: CDR1 SGHVS and CDR2 FNYEAQ. V shed 5 bases and J shed 0 bases, with 11 bases lying between them. The CDR3 loop spans 15 amino acids. The CDR3 sequence: CASSPFSLSGNTIYF. CDR3 DNA: TGTGCCAGCAGCCCTTTCTCCCTCTCTGGAAACACCATATATTTT.

This chain connects TRBV7-2 to TRBJ1-1, with 11 bases identical to TRBD1. The germline V gene encodes CDR1 SGHTA and CDR2 FQGNSA. After removal of 0 bases from V and 7 bases from J, the junction contained 4 bases not matched to a gene. This CDR3 contains 15 residues. CDR3 DNA: TGTGCCAGCAGCTTAGCCCCGGGACAGGGGGATGAAGCTTTCTTT. Encoded protein: CASSLAPGQGDEAFF.

The J gene is TRBJ2-5, the V gene TRBV5-1, with D perhaps TRBD2 (6 bases). The V and J ends lost 9 bases and 5 bases respectively, with 20 bases between them. The CDR3 has 14 amino acids. Per the germline V gene, CDR1 is SGHRS and CDR2 is YFSETQ. As DNA, the CDR3 is TGCGCCACCAGAACAGTTGCGGGGATGGAGACCCAGTACTTC. Translated: CATRTVAGMETQYF.

J is TRBJ2-5 and V is TRBV3-1 (or the pseudogene TRBV3-2); 9 bases are shared with TRBD2. V lost 8 bases and J lost 3; bases outside the gene matches: 4. Germline-derived CDR1 and CDR2 are LGHDT and YNNKEL (reference sequence). CDR3 size: 13 residues. CDR3 amino acids: CASAREGEETQYF. The CDR3 nucleotides are TGTGCCAGCGCGCGGGAGGGCGAAGAGACCCAGTACTTC.

V is TRBV2 and J is TRBJ1-1, with D unclear. From germline, CDR1 is SNHLY and CDR2 FYNNEI. Trimming took off 7 bases at V and 0 bases at J, with 18 bases between the two ends. This CDR3 comprises 16 residues. Here the CDR3 reads CASIKRREGMNTEAFF. Written as DNA, the CDR3 is TGTGCCAGCATTAAAAGGAGGGAGGGCATGAACACTGAAGCTTTCTTT.

The chain links TRBV18 to TRBJ1-6, with D unclear. The CDR3 is made up of 16 amino acids. Deletions cut 4 bases from V and 10 bases from J, with 20 bases between. The germline V gene has CDR1 KGHSH and CDR2 LQKENI. DNA for the CDR3: TGTGCCAGCTCACTTGGACCGTCACGAGGCGGGTCACCCCTCCACTTT. This encodes CASSLGPSRGGSPLHF.

This rearrangement joins TRBV6-4 to TRBJ1-5, with 7 bases that match TRBD1. Germline CDR1 and CDR2: MRHNA and SNTAGT. The V and J ends lost 6 bases and 1 base, in that order; junction bases with no gene match: 12. The CDR3 runs 17 residues. Here the CDR3 DNA reads TGTGCCAGCAGGGTACAGGGGATGGATCGGAGCAATCAGCCCCAGCATTTT. This codes for CASRVQGMDRSNQPQHF.

The CDR3 nucleotides read TGCGCCAGCAGCTTGCAGGGGCCGAACACTGAAGCTTTCTTT. Protein: CASSLQGPNTEAFF. This rearrangement joins TRBV5-1 to TRBJ1-1, with TRBD1 as a possible D gene (6 bases). The CDR3 has 14 amino acids. V gave up 1 base and J gave up 1 base, with 8 bases separating them. Germline loops: CDR1 SGHRS, CDR2 YFSETQ.

This chain connects TRBV3-1 (or the pseudogene TRBV3-2) to TRBJ2-3, with TRBD2 matching over 7 bases. The CDR3 consists of 14 residues. V was pared by 1 base and J by 6 bases, with 4 bases of the junction left unmatched. From germline, CDR1 is LGHDT and CDR2 YNNKEL (reference sequence). The CDR3 sequence: CASSQATSRDTQYF. In DNA form, the CDR3 reads TGTGCCAGCAGCCAAGCGACTAGCCGGGATACGCAGTATTTT.

In regard to this clone: The identical CDR3 is also encoded by other nucleotide sequences in the sample. This CDR3 is CASSSQGHTGELFF. DNA for the CDR3: TGTGCCAGCAGCTCACAGGGGCACACCGGGGAGCTGTTTTTT. The chain links TRBV7-3 to TRBJ2-2; 7 bases are a match to TRBD1. From germline, CDR1 is SGHTA and CDR2 FQGTGA. The CDR3 length is 14 residues. V shed 4 bases and J 3 bases; nucleotides not matched to a gene: 2.

The V and J genes are TRBV19 and TRBJ2-2; 11 bases line up with TRBD2. Germline CDR1 LNHDA, CDR2 SQIVND (reference sequence). This CDR3 is 15 amino acids long. V dropped 6 bases and J dropped 6; count of bases not matched to a gene: 6. This CDR3 reads CASSHGTSGPGELFF. CDR3 nucleotides: TGTGCCAGTAGCCATGGGACTAGCGGACCCGGGGAGCTGTTTTTT.

The CDR3 region is CASSLPPGQGENTIYF. CDR3 nucleotides: TGTGCCAGCAGCCTGCCCCCGGGACAGGGAGAAAACACCATATATTTT. The V call is TRBV5-4, the J call TRBJ1-3, with 9 bases aligning to TRBD1. Trimming at V came to 4 bases and at J to 6 bases, leaving 11 bases not matched to a gene. Germline V lookup: CDR1 SGHNT, CDR2 YYREEE (reference sequence). The CDR3 is made up of 16 amino acids.

The V and J genes are TRBV7-9 and TRBJ2-1, with D perhaps matching TRBD2 (5 bases). This CDR3 comprises 14 residues. Germline loops: CDR1 SEHNR, CDR2 FQNEAQ (reference sequence). V was pared by 1 base and J by 9 bases, with 13 bases between. This chain's CDR3 is CASSLVAGHGEQFF. The CDR3 region has the DNA TGTGCCAGCAGCTTAGTCGCGGGTCACGGTGAGCAGTTCTTC.

This clone was counted only a few times. The rearrangement links TRBV30 to TRBJ1-5, with D maybe TRBD1 (5 bases). V lost 2 bases and J lost 7, with 12 bases in between. This CDR3 has 13 amino acids. The germline CDR1 and CDR2 sequences are GTSNPN and SVGIG (reference sequence). The DNA for the CDR3 is TGTGCCTGGAGTACCACGGGGGGACAGCCCCAGCATTTT. Its translation is CAWSTTGGQPQHF. The full variable domain, its missing parts supplied by reference TRBV30 and TRBJ1-5, is SQTIHQWPATLVQPVGSPLSLECTVEGTSNPNLYWYRQAAGRGLQLLFYSVGIGQISSEVPQNLSASRPQDRQFILSSKKLLLSDSGFYLCAWSTTGGQPQHFGDGTRLSIL.

V gene TRBV6-5 combines with J gene TRBJ2-7, with 7 bases that match TRBD1. The J segment lost 5 bases and the V segment lost 6 bases, leaving 10 bases of the junction unmatched. Germline CDR1 reads MNHEY; CDR2 reads SVGAGI. There are 14 residues in the CDR3. For the CDR3, the DNA is TGTGCCAGCAGCGCCCTGAGGGGGCTGGACGAGCAGTACTTC. Protein: CASSALRGLDEQYF.

This sequence joins TRBV7-2 and TRBJ2-3, with 8 bases fitting TRBD1. The germline V gene encodes CDR1 SGHTA and CDR2 FQGNSA. This CDR3 region has 14 residues. Losses at the gene ends were 7 bases for V and 3 bases for J; bases not matched to a gene: 6. The CDR3 loop is CASKPGQVTDTQYF. Written as DNA, the CDR3 is TGTGCCAGCAAACCGGGACAGGTGACAGATACGCAGTATTTT.